The 9 T cell receptor beta chains below all came from one sample that was sequenced in a study of blood T cell repertoires in COVID-19. This table comes from immunoSEQ multiplex PCR, and its TCRdb copy is limited to in-frame clones, with some not included. The sample has around 72,000 clones, around four fifths seen once. The sample consisted of peripheral blood. These TCRs come from a woman older than 75 with acute or convalescent COVID-19.

V is TRBV7-3 and J is TRBJ2-3; D is uncertain. Germline V gene data show CDR1 as SGHTA and CDR2 as FQGTGA. The germline V and J ends were trimmed by 5 bases and 2 bases, with 8 bases remaining between them. This CDR3 region has 13 residues. The CDR3: CASSHPITDTQYF. In nucleotides, the CDR3 is TGTGCCAGCAGCCATCCCATCACAGATACGCAGTATTTT.

This clone appeared once. The chain employs TRBV27 and TRBJ1-2, with a tentative D call TRBD1 (6 bases). V dropped 6 bases and J dropped 5 bases, with 22 bases sitting between them. The length of the CDR3 is 16 residues. Germline V gives CDR1 MNHEY, CDR2 SMNVEV (reference sequence). CDR3 residues: CASSPGGAGFRYGYTF. Here the CDR3 DNA reads TGTGCCAGCAGCCCCGGGGGGGCCGGGTTCCGATATGGCTACACCTTC.

The genes are TRBV19 and TRBJ1-2, with 7 bases fitting TRBD1. J lost 6 bases, V lost 3 bases, and 10 bases had no gene match. CDR1 is LNHDA and CDR2 is SQIVND in the germline V gene (reference sequence). This CDR3 spans 15 amino acids. CDR3 bases: TGTGCCAGTAGTATGGTCCGACAGGGAGGAAATGGCTACACCTTC. As protein: CASSMVRQGGNGYTF.

The chain joins TRBV3-1 (or the pseudogene TRBV3-2) to TRBJ2-1, with D possibly TRBD2 on 6 matching bases. This CDR3 contains 16 residues. Germline CDR1 and CDR2: LGHDT and YNNKEL (reference sequence). Between the trimmed V and J ends, which lost 3 bases and 2 bases, there was a span of 14 bases. CDR3 sequence reads: CASSQNPGLTYNEQFF. The CDR3, as DNA: TGTGCCAGCAGCCAGAATCCGGGACTTACCTACAATGAGCAGTTCTTC.

V gene TRBV11-2 combines with J gene TRBJ2-1; D gene unclear. Germline-derived CDR1 and CDR2 are SGHAT and FQNNGV. Between the trimmed V and J ends, which lost 1 base and 0 bases, there was a span of 16 bases. The CDR3 runs 18 residues. CDR3 coding DNA: TGTGCCAGCAGCTTAGCTTCGGTGGTGACAAGCTCCTACAATGAGCAGTTCTTC. As protein: CASSLASVVTSSYNEQFF.

This clone was detected only a few times. V and J are TRBV28 and TRBJ2-1, with 8 bases aligning to TRBD2. The V segment lost 6 bases and the J segment 7 bases; nucleotides outside the gene matches: 17. In germline, CDR1 is MDHEN, CDR2 SYDVKM. The CDR3 loop spans 17 amino acids. CDR3 protein: CASSTMVLSGSSNEQFF. In DNA, the CDR3 is TGTGCCAGCAGCACCATGGTATTGAGCGGGAGTTCAAATGAGCAGTTCTTC.

The V gene is TRBV9, the J gene TRBJ2-7; maybe TRBD1 (6 bases). Germline lookup yields CDR1 SGDLS and CDR2 YYNGEE. This CDR3 comprises 13 residues. Trimming took off 4 bases at V and 2 bases at J, with 10 bases between the two ends. The CDR3 DNA sequence: TGTGCCAGCAGCTCGGGACAAACCTACGAGCAGTACTTC. Its translation: CASSSGQTYEQYF.

The chain recombines TRBV19 with TRBJ2-1; TRBD2 matches at 9 bases. V was pared by 0 bases and J by 8 bases, with 11 bases of the junction left unmatched. This CDR3 region has 17 residues. Looked up from germline, CDR1 is LNHDA and CDR2 is SQIVND (reference sequence). This CDR3 reads CASSIDLAGGLPHEQFF. The CDR3 nucleotides are TGTGCCAGTAGTATAGATTTGGCGGGGGGGCTCCCCCATGAGCAGTTCTTC.

The rearrangement links TRBV21-1 to TRBJ2-7; the table's D call of TRBD1 was not tested on the DNA. TRBV21-1 represents a pseudogene. The CDR3 length is 13 residues. This CDR3 is CASYWWLLYEQYF. CDR3 DNA: TGTGCCAGTTATTGGTGGCTCCTCTACGAGCAGTACTTC.